Shown below are 13 T cell receptor beta chains from a single sample sequenced in a study of blood T cell repertoires in COVID-19. Profiled with immunoSEQ multiplex PCR; TCRdb holds only in-frame clones, not every one. Here the sample spans 200,000 to 250,000 clones, 85% being singletons. Sequenced material: peripheral blood. The source is an older woman with active or convalescent COVID-19.

The CDR3 sequence: CASSSLVEQFF. The CDR3 DNA reads as TGTGCCAGTAGTTCCTTAGTTGAGCAGTTCTTC. The rearrangement joins TRBV19 to TRBJ2-1; D call uncertain. This CDR3 contains 11 residues. Germline-derived CDR1 and CDR2 are LNHDA and SQIVND (reference sequence). V lost 5 bases and J lost 9, with 8 bases in between.

The gene calls are TRBV2 and TRBJ2-5, with a possible D match to TRBD1 (5 bases). From germline, CDR1 is SNHLY and CDR2 FYNNEI. The V end was cut by 6 bases, the J end by 5 bases, with 13 bases between. This CDR3 is built from 13 residues. CDR3 coding DNA: TGTGCCAGCAGGACAGCCAACGGGGAGACCCAGTACTTC. This codes for CASRTANGETQYF.

J is TRBJ2-1 and V is TRBV30, with D unclear. V lost 2 bases and J lost 1, with 21 bases in between. Germline V gene data show CDR1 as GTSNPN and CDR2 as SVGIG (reference sequence). The CDR3 contains 18 residues. The CDR3 DNA reads TGTGCCTGGAGTCGCCCTAGAGGCATCATCGGATCCTACAATGAGCAGTTCTTC. As protein: CAWSRPRGIIGSYNEQFF.

V is TRBV24-1 and J is TRBJ2-5; D unresolved. The CDR3 loop spans 12 amino acids. Germline assignment: CDR1 KGHDR and CDR2 SFDVKD. V gave up 3 bases and J gave up 4 bases, with 5 bases separating them. The CDR3 DNA reads as TGTGCCACCAGTGATACGAGAGAGACCCAGTACTTC. This sequence encodes CATSDTRETQYF.

The chain uses TRBV28 and TRBJ1-2; D gene uncertain. The CDR3 length is 17 residues. Per the germline V gene, CDR1 is MDHEN and CDR2 is SYDVKM. The V end was cut by 4 bases, the J end by 0 bases, with 18 bases between. The CDR3 DNA reads as TGTGCCAGCAGTTCCACAGTAGGGCTGGGAGCTAACTATGGCTACACCTTC. It codes for CASSSTVGLGANYGYTF.

This chain uses TRBV7-2 with TRBJ1-1, with D tentatively TRBD1 (6 bases). The CDR3 extends over 16 amino acids. Germline V gene data show CDR1 as SGHTA and CDR2 as FQGNSA. V was shortened by 2 bases and J by 4 bases, with 17 bases between the two germline ends. Written as DNA, the CDR3 is TGTGCCAGCAGCTTACCCTCAGACAGGTTTTCCACTGAAGCTTTCTTT. It is translated as CASSLPSDRFSTEAFF.

The gene calls are TRBV7-9 and TRBJ1-5, with TRBD1 matching 7 bases. The CDR3 runs to 13 residues. V was pared by 1 base and J by 6 bases, with 0 bases of the junction left unmatched. The germline V gene encodes CDR1 SEHNR and CDR2 FQNEAQ (reference sequence). The CDR3 is CASSLEGAQPQHF. The DNA of the CDR3 is TGTGCCAGCAGCTTAGAGGGGGCTCAGCCCCAGCATTTT.

CDR3 region: CASSHKSTHEQFF. In nucleotides, the CDR3 is TGTGCCAGCAGCCATAAGTCTACGCATGAGCAGTTCTTC. The V call is TRBV3-1 (or the pseudogene TRBV3-2), the J call TRBJ2-1; no reliable D call. The CDR3 sequence is 13 residues long. Germline loops: CDR1 LGHDT, CDR2 YNNKEL (reference sequence). The V and J ends lost 3 bases and 8 bases respectively, with 11 bases between them.

In this sample, this clone turned up once. This sequence joins TRBV18 and TRBJ1-2; perhaps TRBD1 as D (5 bases). The CDR3 is 13 residues long. Trimming removed 3 bases from V and 8 bases from J, with 13 bases in between. Per the germline V gene, CDR1 is KGHSH and CDR2 is LQKENI. The CDR3 DNA sequence: TGTGCCAGCTCACCTCAGGGTAATGGGGGCTACACCTTC. It yields the protein CASSPQGNGGYTF.

Concerning this clone itself: This sample includes further DNA sequences coding for the same CDR3. The rearrangement uses TRBV5-5 and TRBJ1-1; no firm D call. The CDR3 has 14 amino acids. V lost 0 bases, J lost 0 bases, and 6 bases lay in between. Germline assignment: CDR1 SGHKS and CDR2 YYEKEE (reference sequence). CDR3 DNA: TGTGCCAGCAGCTTGGGACACCTGAACACTGAAGCTTTCTTT. It yields the protein CASSLGHLNTEAFF. Based on the CDR3 plus reference TRBV5-5 and TRBJ1-1, the full variable domain is DAGVTQSPTHLIKTRGQQVTLRCSPISGHKSVSWYQQVLGQGPQFIFQYYEKEERGRGNFPDRFSARQFPNYSSELNVNALLLGDSALYLCASSLGHLNTEAFFGQGTRLTVV.

This clone has a handful of counts. This rearrangement joins TRBV5-4 to TRBJ2-5; 9 nucleotides align to TRBD1. The CDR3 has 16 amino acids. Germline CDR1 and CDR2: SGHNT and YYREEE (reference sequence). The V and J ends lost 3 bases and 1 base, in that order; junction bases with no gene match: 7. The CDR3 DNA reads TGTGCCAGCAGCTCCCCGGGGGGACAGGGCCAAGAGACCCAGTACTTC. It specifies CASSSPGGQGQETQYF.

The rearrangement uses TRBV2 and TRBJ1-5; no clear D. The germline V and J ends were trimmed by 7 bases and 6 bases, with 13 bases remaining between them. The CDR3 spans 13 residues. Looked up from germline, CDR1 is SNHLY and CDR2 is FYNNEI. CDR3 sequence reads: CASTYTLRQPQHF. The CDR3 DNA is TGTGCCAGCACCTATACCCTCCGTCAGCCCCAGCATTTT.

The rearrangement joins TRBV6-1 to TRBJ1-3; 7 nucleotides agree with TRBD1. The CDR3 has 14 amino acids. V gave up 3 bases and J gave up 4 bases; unmatched junction bases: 3. CDR1 MNHNS and CDR2 SASEGT come from the germline V gene. CDR3: CASSDAGQGNTIYF. In nucleotides, the CDR3 is TGTGCCAGCAGTGACGCGGGACAGGGAAACACCATATATTTT.